This T cell receptor beta chain was sequenced during a study of OX40 agonist ivuxolimab in advanced cancers. General study findings and limits: Not determined was the antigen specificity of the expanded peripheral T cells. Average numbers of expanded clones were greater in CD8+ T cells than in CD4+.

Produced via immunoSEQ multiplex PCR; TCRdb's table is partial and in-frame only. The table lists about 64,000 clones, around 84% of them singletons. Comment on this clone: Its specificity is unknown.

Looked up from germline, CDR1 is MNHEY and CDR2 is SVGAGI. V lost 2 bases to trimming and J lost 4 bases; unmatched junction nucleotides: 2. The CDR3 length is 14 residues. Blood sampling took place at baseline, cycle 4 day 1, and cycle 7 day 1. This receptor was taken from an adult with an advanced solid tumor such as melanoma, head and neck, liver or kidney cancer. This chain connects TRBV6-5 to TRBJ2-1; 7 nucleotides align to TRBD1. The material sequenced was CD4+ or CD8+ T cells sorted from blood, taken in a trial of the OX40 agonist ivuxolimab. The CDR3 loop reads CASSYRGQYNEQFF. CDR3 coding DNA: TGTGCCAGCAGTTACAGGGGACAGTACAATGAGCAGTTCTTC.